The 24 T cell receptor beta chains below all came from one sample that was sequenced in a study of human T cells and chemical hapten exposure. MiXCR was run by TCRdb on the RACE reads, yielding one entry per CDR3 protein. Of tens of thousands of distinct CDR3 sequences listed, roughly a tenth are singletons. Time point here: pre-sensitization, week 0. Treatment given: therapeutic diphenylcyclopropenone sensitization with weekly scalp DPC. The specimen was whole blood, collected in connection with sensitization to the hapten diphenylcyclopropenone (DPC). These receptors all come from a man younger than 40 with alopecia areata. Some clones in this sample may be carry-over from other donors' samples.

This clonotype was seen ten or more times. This chain joins TRBV10-3 and TRBJ1-1, with TRBD1 matching 7 bases. Germline CDR1 and CDR2: ENHRY and SYGVKD. The CDR3 length is 14 residues. The V segment lost 6 bases and the J segment 8 bases; nucleotides outside the gene matches: 12. The chain's CDR3 is CAIRGDREVAEAFF. CDR3 DNA: TGTGCCATCAGGGGAGACAGGGAGGTGGCGGAAGCTTTCTTT.

This clonotype was observed a few times. The gene calls are TRBV5-1 and TRBJ2-5; weak D call: TRBD1 (5 bases). Germline V lookup: CDR1 SGHRS, CDR2 YFSETQ. Trimming pared 4 bases from V and 4 bases from J, leaving 17 bases between. This CDR3 is built from 15 residues. The CDR3 nucleotides are TGCGCCAGCAGCCCGGAGCAGGGCGTTGGAGAGACCCAGTACTTC. This encodes CASSPEQGVGETQYF. The complete variable domain, with remaining parts taken from reference TRBV5-1 and TRBJ2-5, reads KAGVTQTPRYLIKTRGQQVTLSCSPISGHRSVSWYQQTPGQGLQFLFEYFSETQRNKGNFPGRFSGRQFSNSRSEMNVSTLELGDSALYLCASSPEQGVGETQYFGPGTRLLVL.

There are many counts of this clonotype. The chain combines TRBV28 with TRBJ1-1; no definite D call. The CDR3 runs to 11 residues. Germline values: CDR1 MDHEN, CDR2 SYDVKM. V gave up 2 bases and J gave up 6 bases, with 4 bases separating them. The CDR3 DNA reads TGTGCCAGCAGTTTAATCTCTGAAGCTTTCTTT. Translation: CASSLISEAFF.

The chain employs TRBV6-6 and TRBJ1-1; 7 nucleotides line up with TRBD1. Germline V gene lookup returns CDR1 MNHNY and CDR2 SVGAGI (reference sequence). The CDR3 has 15 residues. Germline trimming cut 9 bases from V and 1 base from J; bases unmatched to any gene: 11. The CDR3 sequence: CASPGGALKNTEAFF. The CDR3 nucleotides are TGTGCCAGTCCAGGGGGAGCTTTAAAGAACACTGAAGCTTTCTTT.

This clonotype was recorded a few times. The chain joins TRBV6-2 or TRBV6-3 to TRBJ1-1; 10 bases fit TRBD1. The trim removed 5 bases at V and 4 bases at J, leaving 7 bases unmatched. This CDR3 is built from 15 residues. Germline-derived CDR1 and CDR2 are MNHEY and SVGEGT. The CDR3 nucleotides are TGTGCCAGCAGTGAACCGGGACAGGGGTTCACTGAAGCTTTCTTT. This gives the protein CASSEPGQGFTEAFF.

In this sample, this clonotype turned up a few times. The V gene is TRBV5-4, the J gene TRBJ2-7; 9 bases map to TRBD1. V dropped 2 bases and J dropped 4; count of bases not matched to a gene: 4. The germline CDR1 and CDR2 sequences are SGHNT and YYREEE (reference sequence). This CDR3 spans 14 amino acids. This chain's CDR3 is CASSFDRGVYEQYV. DNA of the CDR3: TGTGCCAGCAGCTTCGACAGGGGGGTATACGAGCAGTACGTC.

V and J are TRBV6-2 or TRBV6-3 and TRBJ2-3, with 8 bases identical to TRBD2. This CDR3 has 21 amino acids. The V gene end was trimmed by 7 bases and the J gene end by 0 bases; junction bases not matched to a gene: 24. Germline V gene data show CDR1 as MNHEY and CDR2 as SVGEGT. CDR3 residues: CASKGGFRSTGTRGSTDTQYF. The DNA of the CDR3 is TGTGCCAGCAAGGGGGGGTTCAGATCGACCGGGACTAGGGGAAGCACAGATACGCAGTATTTT.

CDR3 residues: CASSPDSEETQYF. The CDR3, as DNA: TGTGCCAGCAGTCCGGACTCCGAAGAGACCCAGTACTTC. The rearrangement uses TRBV6-5 and TRBJ2-5; possibly TRBD2 for D (5 bases). Germline V CDR1 and CDR2: MNHEY, SVGAGI. This CDR3 is 13 amino acids long. Deletions cut 5 bases from V and 3 bases from J, with 10 bases between.

This clonotype has more than one count but fewer than ten. The J gene is TRBJ2-1, the V gene TRBV20-1; 9 bases align to TRBD2. Germline V gives CDR1 DFQATT, CDR2 SNEGSKA (reference sequence). CDR3 length: 14 amino acids. Unmatched junction bases numbered 9, after V lost 5 bases and J lost 7 bases. In DNA form, the CDR3 reads TGCAGTGCTGCGGGACTAGCCCACCAGAATGAGCAGTTCTTC. Protein product: CSAAGLAHQNEQFF.

This clonotype showed up just a few times. CDR3 sequence (DNA): TGTGCCAGCAGCCCCTGGCTTTTTTGGTCCTCCTACGAGCAGTACGTC. This gives the protein CASSPWLFWSSYEQYV. The V and J genes are TRBV11-1 and TRBJ2-7; D not resolved. The V gene lost 5 bases and the J gene lost 0 bases, with 17 bases spanning the gap. Germline CDR1 is SGHAT and CDR2 is FQDESV (reference sequence). CDR3 length equals 16 residues.

This clonotype was detected ten times or more. The V call is TRBV30, the J call TRBJ1-2; D gene unclear. This CDR3 is built from 13 residues. Looked up from germline, CDR1 is GTSNPN and CDR2 is SVGIG (reference sequence). Deletions cut 0 bases from V and 7 bases from J, with 12 bases between. The chain's CDR3 is CAWSVGELSGYTF. CDR3 bases: TGTGCCTGGAGTGTAGGAGAACTGAGTGGCTACACCTTC. Filled out from reference TRBV30 and TRBJ1-2, the complete variable domain reads SQTIHQWPATLVQPVGSPLSLECTVEGTSNPNLYWYRQAAGRGLQLLFYSVGIGQISSEVPQNLSASRPQDRQFILSSKKLLLSDSGFYLCAWSVGELSGYTFGSGTRLTVV.

There are many counts of this clonotype. The J gene is TRBJ2-5, the V gene TRBV3-1; 9 bases match TRBD2. V was pared by 4 bases and J by 11 bases, with 8 bases of the junction left unmatched. The CDR3 spans 13 residues. CDR1 and CDR2 from the germline V gene are LGHDT and YNNKEL (reference sequence). CDR3 in amino acids: CASSPFGTSSQYF. The CDR3 DNA reads as TGTGCCAGCAGCCCCTTCGGGACTAGCTCTCAGTACTTC.

This clonotype was recorded at least ten times. The CDR3 coding sequence is TGCGCCAGCAGCCAAGGTCCCCCCGGGAGCCGGGGCTACACCTTC. It translates to CASSQGPPGSRGYTF. The rearrangement uses TRBV4-3 and TRBJ1-2, with unresolved D. Germline V gene data show CDR1 as LGHNA and CDR2 as YSLEER. This CDR3 region has 15 residues. Deletions cut 1 base from V and 8 bases from J, with 17 bases between.

This clonotype was seen at least ten times. The V and J genes are TRBV3-1 and TRBJ2-1; perhaps TRBD1 as D (5 bases). CDR1 is LGHDT, CDR2 YNNKEL, per germline (reference sequence). CDR3 length equals 15 residues. V lost 3 bases to trimming and J lost 5 bases, with 14 bases between them. The CDR3 is CASSQGLFRNNEQFF. The DNA for the CDR3 is TGTGCCAGCAGCCAGGGGCTTTTTCGGAACAATGAGCAGTTCTTC.

This clonotype was recorded many times. The chain couples TRBV7-6 to TRBJ1-3, with D maybe TRBD1 (6 bases). Germline values: CDR1 SGHVS, CDR2 FNYEAQ. V lost 1 base and J lost 0, with 7 bases in between. The CDR3 has 15 amino acids. CDR3 sequence: CASSLGQASGNTIYF. CDR3 sequence (DNA): TGTGCCAGCAGCTTAGGACAGGCCTCTGGAAACACCATATATTTT.

This clonotype was seen more than once but under ten times. The chain couples TRBV29-1 to TRBJ2-1; D is possibly TRBD1 (6 bases). Trimming took off 7 bases at V and 5 bases at J, with 12 bases between the two ends. The CDR3 covers 12 residues. In germline, CDR1 is SQVTM, CDR2 ANQGSEA. The CDR3: CSAWGRNNEQFF. CDR3 nucleotides: TGCAGCGCCTGGGGGCGAAACAATGAGCAGTTCTTC.

This clonotype was observed at least ten times. The chain couples TRBV29-1 to TRBJ2-1; no reliable D call. The V end was cut by 7 bases, the J end by 5 bases, with 15 bases between. The CDR3 consists of 13 residues. Germline CDR1 is SQVTM and CDR2 is ANQGSEA. The CDR3 nucleotides read TGCAGCGCAGCTCCCTACCAAGACAATGAGCAGTTCTTC. Residues: CSAAPYQDNEQFF.

A few counts support this clonotype. The chain carries TRBV14 and TRBJ2-3; D not resolved. V lost 2 bases and J lost 4, with 10 bases in between. CDR1 is SGHDN and CDR2 is FVKESK in the germline V gene. The length of the CDR3 is 14 residues. This chain's CDR3 is CASSQIGFPDTQYF. Written as DNA, the CDR3 is TGTGCCAGCAGCCAAATAGGCTTTCCAGATACGCAGTATTTT.

This clonotype has only a few counts. Here the CDR3 DNA reads TGTGCCAGACCCAGCCAATTCCACTACGAGCAGTACTTC. It is translated as CARPSQFHYEQYF. The chain joins TRBV19 to TRBJ2-7; unclear D gene. V was trimmed by 9 bases and J by 3 bases, leaving 15 bases between them. Per the germline V gene, CDR1 is LNHDA and CDR2 is SQIVND (reference sequence). CDR3 size: 13 residues.

This clonotype came up a few times. The gene calls are TRBV20-1 and TRBJ2-7; D is uncertain. V gave up 3 bases and J gave up 3 bases, with 12 bases separating them. Looked up from germline, CDR1 is DFQATT and CDR2 is SNEGSKA (reference sequence). This CDR3 is 13 amino acids long. CDR3 DNA sequence: TGCAGTGCTAGGGCAGAATTGGGCTACGAGCAGTACTTC. Residues: CSARAELGYEQYF.

This clonotype turned up a few times. This chain joins TRBV7-2 and TRBJ2-3; D gene ambiguous. Deletions cut 2 bases from V and 0 bases from J, with 9 bases between. This CDR3 comprises 15 residues. Germline V gene lookup returns CDR1 SGHTA and CDR2 FQGNSA. The CDR3 DNA is TGTGCCAGCAGCTTACTCCGGGCTAGCACAGATACGCAGTATTTT. This encodes CASSLLRASTDTQYF.

This clonotype came up many times. V gene TRBV7-6 combines with J gene TRBJ2-1, with D tentatively TRBD2 (6 bases). The ends were cut back, 1 base at V and 4 bases at J, with 14 bases in the middle. The germline V gene encodes CDR1 SGHVS and CDR2 FNYEAQ. The CDR3 is 16 residues long. CDR3 amino acids: CASSLVGGTGYNEQFF. DNA for the CDR3: TGTGCCAGCAGCTTAGTTGGCGGGACGGGTTACAATGAGCAGTTCTTC.

This clonotype was observed a handful of times. The chain carries TRBV5-1 and TRBJ1-2; 7 nucleotides agree with TRBD1. Germline assignment: CDR1 SGHRS and CDR2 YFSETQ. Trimming cost V 2 bases and J 9 bases; bases outside gene matches: 7. This CDR3 spans 13 amino acids. In DNA, the CDR3 is TGCGCCAGCAGCTTCTCTGGACAGGAAAGCTACACCTTC. Its protein is CASSFSGQESYTF.

This clonotype was recorded many times. The chain couples TRBV18 to TRBJ1-3; 8 bases are shared with TRBD1. Germline V gives CDR1 KGHSH, CDR2 LQKENI. V shed 3 bases and J 3 bases; nucleotides not matched to a gene: 7. The CDR3 consists of 16 residues. This CDR3 reads CASSPETGAFGNTIYF. The CDR3 DNA reads as TGTGCCAGCTCACCGGAGACAGGGGCATTTGGAAACACCATATATTTT.